This T cell receptor (beta chain) is from a study of CD8 T cells in Susac syndrome (dated by TCRdb to about 2019). Describing the broader study: Repertoire sequencing was used to test whether CD8+ T cell activation and differentiation in Susac syndrome was antigen driven. The clonality of the CD8+ T cell repertoire was compared across over 10 healthy donors, around 14 Susac syndrome patients and 15 multiple sclerosis patients. Broad study findings and their caveats: The study acknowledged that relatively few individuals were included in the TCR sequencing and HLA analysis.

High-throughput TCR beta sequencing profiled peripheral blood CD8+ and CD4+ T cells from healthy donors, Susac syndrome patients and multiple sclerosis patients. The multiple sclerosis controls were treatment-naive patients who had stable or active relapsing-remitting disease and met the revised McDonald criteria. Bulk CD8+ and CD4+ T cells were purified magnetically by negative isolation, whereas CD8+ TEMRA cells were enriched by FACS. Blood was drawn into EDTA tubes, processed within 24 hours, and PBMCs were isolated by density gradient centrifugation. PBMCs destined for TCR sequencing were cryopreserved in liquid nitrogen and later thawed in a 37 °C water bath. Purity of sorted or isolated CD4+, CD8+ and CD8+ TEMRA cells was at least 90%. To note about this clonotype: The antigen this receptor binds is unknown. Base qualities are missing; no much larger clone stands one base away.

RNA was extracted with the RNeasy kit and about 0.5 to 1 ug was reverse transcribed using random hexamers. TCR beta CDR3 regions were amplified with the immunoSEQ multiplex PCR assay covering 54 Vbeta and 13 Jbeta segments. PCR amplification bias was corrected using a synthetic template baseline for primer optimization and computational correction. The original methods were these. Reads were annotated to V, D and J genes per IMGT and analyzed with immunoSEQ Analyzer, keeping only productive sequences. Clonality was calculated as one minus the Shannon entropy normalized by log2 of the number of productive unique sequences. For each patient and control, public and private clones were evaluated within the 100 most prevalent clones. Clones were defined as Susac-specific when absent from the healthy and MS cohorts, from fewer than 1,300 published viral clones and from other ImmuneACCESS disease sequences. TCRdb ran its own pipeline on the public reads, namely fastp trimming at Q25 and MiXCR clone calling, and kept in-frame beta chains. Each CDR3 protein appears once, grouped with its most common genes and DNA. The V and J calls were not made by the authors but by TCRdb's processing. This sample comprises about 300,000 distinct CDR3 sequences, approximately 85% of them detected only once. The top ten clonotypes cover 0.2% to 0.25% of the sample.

Including the terminal cysteine and phenylalanine, the CDR3 comprises 17 residues. Only the CDR3 DNA is retained, 51 bases long and in frame from the first base. CDR1 and CDR2, looked up from the germline V gene (reference sequence), are PRHDT and FYEKMQ. V loses 2 bases at its end and J loses 2 bases; junction bases beyond the gene matches: 10. This TCR was sampled from a human donor with multiple sclerosis. Recombination joined TRBV13 with TRBJ2-5; a stretch of 8 junction bases matches TRBD1. The material sequenced was CD8+ T cells from PBMCs. The DNA sequence is as follows: TGTGCCAGCAGCTTATGGGCGGACAGGGTCTCTCAAGAGACCCAGTACTTC. This translates into CASSLWADRVSQETQYF. This CDR3, with the reference TRBV13 and TRBJ2-5 proteins standing in past its ends, gives the full variable domain AAGVIQSPRHLIKEKRETATLKCYPIPRHDTVYWYQQGPGQDPQFLISFYEKMQSDKGSIPDRFSAQQFSDYHSELNMSSLELGDSALYFCASSLWADRVSQETQYFGPGTRLLVL.